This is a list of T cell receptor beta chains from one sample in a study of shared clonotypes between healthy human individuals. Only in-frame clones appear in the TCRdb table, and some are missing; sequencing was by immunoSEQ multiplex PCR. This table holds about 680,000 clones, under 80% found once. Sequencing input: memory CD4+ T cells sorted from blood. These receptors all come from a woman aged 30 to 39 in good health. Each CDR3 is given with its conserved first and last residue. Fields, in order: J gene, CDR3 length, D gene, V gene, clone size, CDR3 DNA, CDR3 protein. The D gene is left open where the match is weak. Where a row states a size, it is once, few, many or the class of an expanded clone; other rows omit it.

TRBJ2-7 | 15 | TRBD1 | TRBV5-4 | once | TGTGCCAGCAGCTTGGGAGGGGGCCTACGGGACGAGCAGTACTTC | CASSLGGGLRDEQYF
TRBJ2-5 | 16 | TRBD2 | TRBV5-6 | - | TGTGCCAGCAGCTTGGTGGGGACTAGCGGGAGATTGACCCAGTACTTC | CASSLVGTSGRLTQYF
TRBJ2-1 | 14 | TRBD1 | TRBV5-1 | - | TGCGCCAGCAGCTTGCTACAGGGGGACAATGAGCAGTTCTTC | CASSLLQGDNEQFF
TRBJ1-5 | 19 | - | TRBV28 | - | TGTGCCAGCAGTTTGGGCAGGGTTTCGGGAAAGTGGGGCAATCAGCCCCAGCATTTT | CASSLGRVSGKWGNQPQHF
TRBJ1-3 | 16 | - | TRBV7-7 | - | TGTGCCAGCAGCTTGGGGTTCCCGGACTCTGGAAACACCATATATTTT | CASSLGFPDSGNTIYF
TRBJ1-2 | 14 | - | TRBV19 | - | TGTGCCAGTAGGCCCGAAACAGGTTACTATGGCTACACCTTC | CASRPETGYYGYTF
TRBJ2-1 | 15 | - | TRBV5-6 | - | TGTGCCAGCAGCTTAGGAGGGAGGCCCTACAATGAGCAGTTCTTC | CASSLGGRPYNEQFF
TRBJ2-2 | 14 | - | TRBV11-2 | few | TGTGCCAGCAGCCCGTACGAGGACACCGGGGAGCTGTTTTTT | CASSPYEDTGELFF
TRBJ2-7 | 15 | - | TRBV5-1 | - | TGCGCCAGCAGCCCGGGAGACAGGGATTCCTACGAGCAGTACTTC | CASSPGDRDSYEQYF
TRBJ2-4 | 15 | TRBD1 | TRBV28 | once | TGTGCCAGCAGTTCCACCCCCGGGACAGGGCACATTCAGTACTTC | CASSSTPGTGHIQYF
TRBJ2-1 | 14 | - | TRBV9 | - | TGTGCCAGCAGCGTAGGTGGGGCCGGGAATGAGCAGTTCTTC | CASSVGGAGNEQFF
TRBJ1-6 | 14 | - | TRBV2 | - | TGTGCCAGCCGCCTGGGGGAGGAGGGTTCACCCCTCCACTTT | CASRLGEEGSPLHF
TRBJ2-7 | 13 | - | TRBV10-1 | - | TGCGCCAGCAGTGGTGACACCCGCCGCGAGCAGTACTTC | CASSGDTRREQYF
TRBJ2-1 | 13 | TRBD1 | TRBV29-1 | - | TGCAGCGCCACGCGAACAGGGGGCAATGAGCAGTTCTTC | CSATRTGGNEQFF
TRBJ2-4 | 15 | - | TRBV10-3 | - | TGTGCCACCTCTGGTGCGGGGATAGCCAAAAACATTCAGTACTTC | CATSGAGIAKNIQYF
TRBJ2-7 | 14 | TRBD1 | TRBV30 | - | TGTGCCTGGAGTGTGGGGACAGGCCACTACGAGCAGTACTTC | CAWSVGTGHYEQYF
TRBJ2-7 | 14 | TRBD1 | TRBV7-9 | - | TGTGCCAGCAGCTTATCGGGGACAGCCTACGAGCAGTACTTC | CASSLSGTAYEQYF
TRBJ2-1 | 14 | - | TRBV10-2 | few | TGCGCCAGCAGGGACATGGGGGCCTACAATGAGCAGTTCTTC | CASRDMGAYNEQFF
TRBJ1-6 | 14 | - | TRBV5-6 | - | TGTGCCAGCAGCTTTTCAGGCAATAATTCACCCCTCCACTTT | CASSFSGNNSPLHF
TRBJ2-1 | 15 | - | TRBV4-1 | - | TGCGCCAGCAGCCTTCAAGGGACATCGTACAATGAGCAGTTCTTC | CASSLQGTSYNEQFF
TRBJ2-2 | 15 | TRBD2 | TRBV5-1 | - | TGCGCCAGCAGCTCGGGGACTAGCGGCACCGGGGAGCTGTTTTTT | CASSSGTSGTGELFF
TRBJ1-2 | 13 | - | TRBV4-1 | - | TGCGCCAGCAGCCAGCCAGGGACCTATGGCTACACCTTC | CASSQPGTYGYTF
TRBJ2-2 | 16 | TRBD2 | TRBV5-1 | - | TGCGCCAGCAGCTTGCTTGGACTAGAGGCGACCGGGGAGCTGTTTTTT | CASSLLGLEATGELFF
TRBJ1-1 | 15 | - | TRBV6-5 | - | TGTGCCAGCAGTTACTCGTGGGCAGGGGCCGCTGAAGCTTTCTTT | CASSYSWAGAAEAFF
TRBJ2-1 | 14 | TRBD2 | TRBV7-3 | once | TGTGCCAGCGCTCTGGGACTAGCGGTCGATGAGCAGTTCTTC | CASALGLAVDEQFF
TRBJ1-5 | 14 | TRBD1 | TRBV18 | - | TGTGCCAGCTCACCGGACAGGTACAATCAGCCCCAGCATTTT | CASSPDRYNQPQHF
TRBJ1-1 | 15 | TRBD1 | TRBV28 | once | TGTGCCAGCAGTCACCACCGACAGGGGAACACTGAAGCTTTCTTT | CASSHHRQGNTEAFF